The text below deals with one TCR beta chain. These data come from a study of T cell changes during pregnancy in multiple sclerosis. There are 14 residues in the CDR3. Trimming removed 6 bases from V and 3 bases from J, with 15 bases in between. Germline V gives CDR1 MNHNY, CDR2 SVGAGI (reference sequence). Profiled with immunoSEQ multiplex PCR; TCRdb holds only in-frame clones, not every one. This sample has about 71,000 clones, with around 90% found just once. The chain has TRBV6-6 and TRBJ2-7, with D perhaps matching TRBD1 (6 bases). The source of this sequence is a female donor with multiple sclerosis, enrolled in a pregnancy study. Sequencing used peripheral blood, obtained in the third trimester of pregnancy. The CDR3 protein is CASRNGQTLYEQYF. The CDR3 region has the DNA TGTGCCAGCAGAAATGGACAGACCCTCTACGAGCAGTACTTC.